This paragraph covers one T cell receptor (beta chain) sequence. V was pared by 5 bases and J by 4 bases, with 5 bases of the junction left unmatched. The CDR3 has 13 residues. Germline CDR1 MDHEN, CDR2 SYDVKM. This sample stems from a study of OX40 agonist ivuxolimab in advanced cancers. Across the study: Three patients got partial responses; one had hepatocellular carcinoma and two had cutaneous melanoma.

Repertoires were generated with immunoSEQ multiplex PCR, while TCRdb's copy carries only in-frame clones and drops some. This table holds about 48,000 clones, less than 85% found once. Sequences were derived from CD4+ or CD8+ T cells sorted from blood, sampled in a trial of the OX40 agonist ivuxolimab. The genes are TRBV28 and TRBJ2-7; 7 bases align to TRBD1. This sequence originates from an adult with an advanced solid tumor such as melanoma, head and neck, liver or kidney cancer. CDR3 residues: CASSEGQIYEQYF. CDR3 DNA: TGTGCCAGCAGTGAGGGACAGATATACGAGCAGTACTTC.